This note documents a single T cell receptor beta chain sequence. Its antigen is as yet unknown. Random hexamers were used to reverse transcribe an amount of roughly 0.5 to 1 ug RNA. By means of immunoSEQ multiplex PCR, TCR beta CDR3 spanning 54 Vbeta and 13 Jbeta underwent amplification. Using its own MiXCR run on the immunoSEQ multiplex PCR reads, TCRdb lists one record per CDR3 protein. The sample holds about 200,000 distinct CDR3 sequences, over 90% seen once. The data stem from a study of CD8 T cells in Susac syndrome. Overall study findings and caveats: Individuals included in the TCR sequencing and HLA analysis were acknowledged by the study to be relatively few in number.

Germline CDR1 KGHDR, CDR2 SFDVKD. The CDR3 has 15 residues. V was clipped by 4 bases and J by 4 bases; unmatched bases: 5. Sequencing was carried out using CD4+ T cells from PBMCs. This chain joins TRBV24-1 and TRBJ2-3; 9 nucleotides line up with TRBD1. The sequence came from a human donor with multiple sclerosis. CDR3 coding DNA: TGTGCCACCAGTGAACCGGGACAGGGCGCAGATACGCAGTATTTT. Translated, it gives CATSEPGQGADTQYF.